The rows below give T cell receptor beta chains drawn from one sample of a study of blood T cell repertoires in COVID-19. Libraries were prepared by immunoSEQ multiplex PCR; TCRdb keeps only in-frame clonotypes and omits some of them. Of approximately 400,000 clones detected, roughly 77% appear once; the ten largest clones hold 1.1%. Sample: peripheral blood. The source of these receptors is a human donor with acute or convalescent COVID-19. The donor label of this sample is uncertain. Each CDR3 is given with its conserved first and last residue. The D gene is left open where the match is weak. Rows may omit the clone size; those that give it use once, few, many or a size class.

D gene	V gene	J gene	clone size	CDR3 protein	CDR3 DNA
TRBD2	TRBV3-1/TRBV3-2	TRBJ2-5	.	CASSSRKGLAGGKVQETQYF	TGTGCCAGCAGCTCGAGAAAAGGACTAGCGGGAGGAAAGGTCCAAGAGACCCAGTACTTC
.	TRBV11-1	TRBJ2-6	few	CASSLAGQTGANVLTF	TGTGCCAGCAGCTTAGCGGGGCAGACTGGGGCCAACGTCCTGACTTTC
TRBD2	TRBV4-1	TRBJ2-2	.	CASSQASGRTGELFF	TGCGCCAGCAGCCAAGCTAGCGGGAGGACCGGGGAGCTGTTTTTT
TRBD2	TRBV3-1/TRBV3-2	TRBJ2-5	.	CASSQDVSGLVGETQYF	TGTGCCAGCAGCCAAGATGTGTCGGGACTAGTTGGTGAGACCCAGTACTTC
.	TRBV7-8	TRBJ2-2	few	CASVLSMNTGELFF	TGTGCCAGCGTACTCTCGATGAACACCGGGGAGCTGTTTTTT
.	TRBV2	TRBJ2-1	.	CASSGHRNNEQFF	TGTGCCAGCAGTGGGCACAGGAACAATGAGCAGTTCTTC
.	TRBV5-4	TRBJ1-3	.	CASSPGHRISGNTIYF	TGTGCCAGCAGCCCGGGACACCGAATCTCTGGAAACACCATATATTTT
.	TRBV7-8	TRBJ2-1	.	CASSLIELYEQFF	TGTGCCAGCAGCTTAATTGAGCTCTATGAGCAGTTCTTC
TRBD1	TRBV4-1	TRBJ1-4	.	CASSQAGGLEKLFF	TGCGCCAGCAGCCAAGCAGGGGGCCTCGAAAAACTGTTTTTT
TRBD1	TRBV6-5	TRBJ2-7	.	CASSTRDSPYEQYF	TGTGCCAGCAGTACCCGGGACAGCCCCTACGAGCAGTACTTC
TRBD2	TRBV5-1	TRBJ2-2	.	CASSLIASGSGELFF	TGCGCCAGCAGCTTGATTGCTAGCGGATCCGGGGAGCTGTTTTTT
TRBD1	TRBV19	TRBJ2-7	.	CASSMMGQSYEQYF	TGTGCCAGTAGTATGATGGGACAGTCCTACGAGCAGTACTTC
TRBD2	TRBV5-5	TRBJ2-1	.	CASSLALLAGNEQFF	TGTGCCAGCAGCTTGGCCCTACTAGCGGGCAATGAGCAGTTCTTC
TRBD1	TRBV27	TRBJ1-2	.	CASRSTGGGGYTF	TGTGCCAGCAGATCCACAGGGGGTGGAGGCTACACCTTC
.	TRBV15	TRBJ1-1	.	CATGRSMGAGNMNTEAFF	TGTGCCACCGGCAGAAGTATGGGCGCAGGGAACATGAACACTGAAGCTTTCTTT
TRBD1	TRBV2	TRBJ1-5	.	CASRAGTGGNQPQHF	TGTGCCAGCAGGGCAGGGACAGGGGGCAATCAGCCCCAGCATTTT
.	TRBV6-5	TRBJ1-2	.	CASSSTGPSRYGYTF	TGTGCCAGCAGTTCGACAGGCCCTTCGAGGTATGGCTACACCTTC
.	TRBV3-1/TRBV3-2	TRBJ2-2	.	CASSQGHANTGELFF	TGTGCCAGCAGCCAAGGACACGCGAACACCGGGGAGCTGTTTTTT
.	TRBV19	TRBJ2-2	.	CASSIGVVAGRTGELFF	TGTGCCAGTAGTATAGGAGTGGTTGCAGGAAGGACCGGGGAGCTGTTTTTT
.	TRBV28	TRBJ2-3	.	CASSLPGSTDTQYF	TGTGCCAGCAGTTTACCCGGGAGCACAGATACGCAGTATTTT
.	TRBV5-1	TRBJ2-2	few	CASSSGVAKTGELFF	TGCGCCAGCAGCTCGGGAGTGGCGAAAACCGGGGAGCTGTTTTTT
.	TRBV7-6	TRBJ2-1	.	CASSGGPPEQFF	TGTGCCAGCAGCGGAGGACCTCCTGAGCAGTTCTTC
TRBD2	TRBV2	TRBJ2-5	.	CASSEGILRGGQETQYF	TGTGCCAGCAGTGAAGGAATCCTACGGGGGGGTCAAGAGACCCAGTACTTC
.	TRBV5-1	TRBJ2-5	.	CASSPQGSETQYF	TGCGCCAGCAGCCCGCAGGGGAGTGAGACCCAGTACTTC
TRBD1	TRBV27	TRBJ1-1	.	CASSTGQPNTEAFF	TGTGCCAGCAGCACGGGACAGCCGAACACTGAAGCTTTCTTT
TRBD2	TRBV10-2	TRBJ2-1	.	CASSESGGVEQFF	TGCGCCAGCAGTGAGTCGGGGGGGGTTGAGCAGTTCTTC
TRBD2	TRBV7-9	TRBJ2-7	.	CASSWTSSYEQYF	TGTGCCAGCAGCTGGACTAGCTCCTACGAGCAGTACTTC
TRBD2	TRBV6-1	TRBJ2-7	.	CASSEGGRDPYEQYF	TGTGCCAGCAGTGAGGGTGGGAGGGACCCCTACGAGCAGTACTTC
TRBD1	TRBV5-4	TRBJ2-2	few	CASSTRQGANTGELFF	TGTGCCAGCAGCACTAGACAGGGGGCGAACACCGGGGAGCTGTTTTTT
.	TRBV19	TRBJ2-1	.	CASRESGTRTYNEQFF	TGTGCCAGTAGAGAATCCGGGACAAGAACTTACAATGAGCAGTTCTTC
TRBD1	TRBV10-3	TRBJ1-5	.	CAISDLRGTGDHQPQHF	TGTGCCATCAGTGATTTACGCGGGACAGGGGACCATCAGCCCCAGCATTTT
.	TRBV5-5	TRBJ1-5	.	CASSLRPVSNQPQHF	TGTGCCAGCAGCCTTCGCCCAGTCAGCAATCAGCCCCAGCATTTT
.	TRBV2	TRBJ1-5	.	CASRRDYNQPQHF	TGTGCCAGCAGGAGGGACTACAATCAGCCCCAGCATTTT
TRBD2	TRBV2	TRBJ2-7	.	CASRETLAGVYEQYF	TGTGCCAGCAGGGAAACCCTAGCGGGGGTCTACGAGCAGTACTTC
.	TRBV4-1	TRBJ1-1	.	CASSRNAAVGYTEAFF	TGCGCCAGCAGCCGTAACGCTGCGGTTGGGTACACTGAAGCTTTCTTT
.	TRBV28	TRBJ2-5	.	CASSPPGLKRETQYF	TGTGCCAGCAGTCCTCCGGGACTCAAGAGGGAGACCCAGTACTTC
TRBD1	TRBV3-1/TRBV3-2	TRBJ1-2	.	CASSQGQGEGFYGYTF	TGTGCCAGCAGCCAAGGACAGGGAGAAGGGTTCTATGGCTACACCTTC
.	TRBV6-5	TRBJ1-3	.	CASRPTVSGNTIYF	TGTGCCAGCAGGCCTACAGTCTCTGGAAACACCATATATTTT
.	TRBV2	TRBJ2-7	.	CASSALGGAWVQYF	TGTGCCAGCAGCGCGCTAGGCGGGGCCTGGGTGCAGTACTTC
.	TRBV2	TRBJ1-1	.	CASKGGELGGEAFF	TGTGCCAGCAAAGGGGGGGAATTGGGTGGTGAAGCTTTCTTT
.	TRBV6-1	TRBJ2-3	.	CASSDWTRDSTDTQYF	TGTGCCAGCAGTGACTGGACCAGGGATAGTACAGATACGCAGTATTTT
.	TRBV5-5	TRBJ1-1	.	CASSLWQNTEAFF	TGTGCCAGCAGCTTGTGGCAGAACACTGAAGCTTTCTTT
TRBD2	TRBV18	TRBJ2-3	.	CASSPSRGRAVRTDTQYF	TGTGCCAGCTCACCATCTAGAGGGAGGGCCGTTAGAACAGATACGCAGTATTTT
TRBD2	TRBV6-5	TRBJ2-1	.	CASSYDLAAPGEQFF	TGTGCCAGCAGTTATGATCTAGCGGCCCCCGGTGAGCAGTTCTTC
.	TRBV2	TRBJ1-1	.	CASRVLGTGGTEAFF	TGTGCCAGCAGGGTCTTAGGTACCGGGGGCACTGAAGCTTTCTTT
.	TRBV18	TRBJ2-7	.	CASSRSQVRGAGAYEQYF	TGTGCCAGCTCACGGAGCCAGGTCCGGGGGGCAGGGGCCTACGAGCAGTACTTC
.	TRBV29-1	TRBJ1-1	once	CSVVLNTEAFF	TGCAGCGTTGTATTGAACACTGAAGCTTTCTTT
TRBD2	TRBV14	TRBJ2-1	once	CASSRTSGIKRGSNEQFF	TGTGCCAGCAGCCGGACTAGCGGGATTAAAAGAGGTTCCAATGAGCAGTTCTTC
.	TRBV14	TRBJ2-5	.	CASSLPPVATQYF	TGTGCCAGCAGCCTTCCCCCCGTGGCGACCCAGTACTTC
.	TRBV28	TRBJ2-1	.	CASSLGGVFRSYNEQFF	TGTGCCAGCAGTTTAGGAGGTGTATTTCGCTCCTACAATGAGCAGTTCTTC